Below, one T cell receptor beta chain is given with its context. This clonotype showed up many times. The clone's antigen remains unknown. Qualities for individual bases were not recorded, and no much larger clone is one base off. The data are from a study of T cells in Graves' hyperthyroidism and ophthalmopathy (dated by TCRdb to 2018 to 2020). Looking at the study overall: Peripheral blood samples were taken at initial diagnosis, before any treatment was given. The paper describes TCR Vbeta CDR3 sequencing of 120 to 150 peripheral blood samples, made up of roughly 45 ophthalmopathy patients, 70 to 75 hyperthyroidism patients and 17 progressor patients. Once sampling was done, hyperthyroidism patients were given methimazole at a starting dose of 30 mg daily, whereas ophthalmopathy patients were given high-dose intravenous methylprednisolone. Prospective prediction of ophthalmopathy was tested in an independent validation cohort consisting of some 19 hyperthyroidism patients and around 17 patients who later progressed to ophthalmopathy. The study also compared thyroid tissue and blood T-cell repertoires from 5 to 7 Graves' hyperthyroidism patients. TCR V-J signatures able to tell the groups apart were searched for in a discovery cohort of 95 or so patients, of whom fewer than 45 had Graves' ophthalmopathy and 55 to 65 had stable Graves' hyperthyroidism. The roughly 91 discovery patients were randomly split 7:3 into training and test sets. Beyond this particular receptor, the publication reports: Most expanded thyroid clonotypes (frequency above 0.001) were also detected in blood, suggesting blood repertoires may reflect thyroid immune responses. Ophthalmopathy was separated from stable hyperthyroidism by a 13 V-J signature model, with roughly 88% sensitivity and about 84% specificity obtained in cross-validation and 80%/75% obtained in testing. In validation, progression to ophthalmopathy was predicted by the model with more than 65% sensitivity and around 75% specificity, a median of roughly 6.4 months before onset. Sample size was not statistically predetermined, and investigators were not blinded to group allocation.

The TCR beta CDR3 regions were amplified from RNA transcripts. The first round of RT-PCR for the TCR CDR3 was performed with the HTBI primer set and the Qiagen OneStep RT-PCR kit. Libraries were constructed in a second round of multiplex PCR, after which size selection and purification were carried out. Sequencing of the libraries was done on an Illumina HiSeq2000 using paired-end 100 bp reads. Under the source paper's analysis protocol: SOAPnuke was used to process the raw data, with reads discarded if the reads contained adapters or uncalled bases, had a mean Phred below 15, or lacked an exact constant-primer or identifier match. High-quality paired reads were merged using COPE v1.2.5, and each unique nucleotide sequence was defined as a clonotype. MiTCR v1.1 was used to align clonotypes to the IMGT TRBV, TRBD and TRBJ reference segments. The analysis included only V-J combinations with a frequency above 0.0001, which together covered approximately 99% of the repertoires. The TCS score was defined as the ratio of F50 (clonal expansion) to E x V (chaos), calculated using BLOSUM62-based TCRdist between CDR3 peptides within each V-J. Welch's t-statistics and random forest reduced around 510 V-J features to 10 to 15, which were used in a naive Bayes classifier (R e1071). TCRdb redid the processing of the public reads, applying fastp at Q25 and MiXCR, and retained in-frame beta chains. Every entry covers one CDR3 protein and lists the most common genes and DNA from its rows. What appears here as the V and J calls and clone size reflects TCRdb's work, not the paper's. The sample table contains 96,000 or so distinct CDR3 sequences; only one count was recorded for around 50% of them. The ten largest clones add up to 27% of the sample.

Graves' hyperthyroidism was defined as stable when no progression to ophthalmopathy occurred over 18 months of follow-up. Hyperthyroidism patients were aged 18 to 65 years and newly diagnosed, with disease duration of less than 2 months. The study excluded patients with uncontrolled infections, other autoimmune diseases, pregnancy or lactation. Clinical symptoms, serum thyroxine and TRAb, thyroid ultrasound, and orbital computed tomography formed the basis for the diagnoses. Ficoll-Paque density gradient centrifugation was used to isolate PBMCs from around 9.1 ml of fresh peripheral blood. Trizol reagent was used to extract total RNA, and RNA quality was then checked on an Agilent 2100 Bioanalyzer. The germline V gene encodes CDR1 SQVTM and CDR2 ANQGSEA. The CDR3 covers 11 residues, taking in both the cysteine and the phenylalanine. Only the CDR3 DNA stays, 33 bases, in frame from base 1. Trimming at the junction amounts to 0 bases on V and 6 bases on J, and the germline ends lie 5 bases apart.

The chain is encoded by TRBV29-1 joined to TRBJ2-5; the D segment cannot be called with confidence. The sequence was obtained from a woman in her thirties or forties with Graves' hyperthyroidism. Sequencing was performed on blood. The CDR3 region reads CSVEDLKTQYF. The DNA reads TGCAGCGTTGAAGATCTGAAGACCCAGTACTTC. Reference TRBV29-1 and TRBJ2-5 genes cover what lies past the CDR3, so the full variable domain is SAVISQKPSRDICQRGTSLTIQCQVDSQVTMMFWYRQQPGQSLTLIATANQGSEATYESGFVIDKFPISRPNLTFSTLTVSNMSPEDSSIYLCSVEDLKTQYFGPGTRLLVL.